This entry lists 21 T cell receptor beta chains sequenced from one sample in a study of OX40 agonist ivuxolimab in advanced cancers. The protocol was immunoSEQ multiplex PCR, while the TCRdb copy is restricted to in-frame clones and leaves out a portion. The sample contains under 60,000 clones, 85% to 90% of which appear only once. Source: CD4+ or CD8+ T cells sorted from blood, taken in a trial of the OX40 agonist ivuxolimab. These receptors all stem from an adult with an advanced solid tumor such as melanoma, head and neck, liver or kidney cancer.

The chain couples TRBV9 to TRBJ1-1; 7 bases match TRBD1. In germline, CDR1 is SGDLS, CDR2 YYNGEE. The CDR3 has 14 amino acids. V lost 4 bases to trimming and J lost 1 base; unmatched junction nucleotides: 4. In DNA, the CDR3 is TGTGCCAGCAGCACTCGACAGGGGAACACTGAAGCTTTCTTT. Its translation: CASSTRQGNTEAFF.

This chain uses TRBV5-3 with TRBJ2-3; the match to TRBD2 covers 8 bases. TRBV5-3 is known as an ORF, though its function is uncertain. With 7 bases clipped from V and 8 bases from J, the junction kept 21 bases outside the gene matches. CDR3 length: 17 amino acids. The CDR3 DNA reads TGTGCCAGATTCCCATTGAGCGGGAGTCGGAGGCATGGTACGCAGTATTTT. This gives the protein CARFPLSGSRRHGTQYF.

The rearrangement links TRBV9 to TRBJ2-2, with D maybe TRBD1 (5 bases). Germline values: CDR1 SGDLS, CDR2 YYNGEE. Trimming cost V 5 bases and J 1 base, with 12 bases left between them. The CDR3 totals 15 residues. For the CDR3, the DNA is TGTGCCAGCAGTAAAAGACAGTTGAACACCGGGGAGCTGTTTTTT. Amino acid sequence: CASSKRQLNTGELFF.

The chain carries TRBV7-2 and TRBJ2-1, with 7 nucleotides matching TRBD1. Germline V gene data show CDR1 as SGHTA and CDR2 as FQGNSA. CDR3 length equals 15 residues. V gave up 5 bases and J gave up 3 bases; unmatched junction bases: 7. CDR3 nucleotides: TGTGCCAGCAGCCAGGTGGGGACAGTCTACAATGAGCAGTTCTTC. The encoded protein is CASSQVGTVYNEQFF.

J is TRBJ1-1 and V is TRBV7-2, with D possibly being TRBD1 (5 bases). The V and J ends lost 1 base and 0 bases respectively, with 12 bases between them. The CDR3 extends over 16 amino acids. Germline CDR1 SGHTA, CDR2 FQGNSA. The CDR3 nucleotides read TGTGCCAGCAGCTTAGTATTGGGGGATATGAACACTGAAGCTTTCTTT. It specifies CASSLVLGDMNTEAFF.

The CDR3 sequence is CASSTTGDTQYF. The CDR3 DNA reads as TGTGCCAGCAGCACGACAGGAGATACGCAGTATTTT. V and J are TRBV11-3 and TRBJ2-3, with TRBD1 as a possible D gene (6 bases). The CDR3 is 12 amino acids. V lost 5 bases and J 5 bases, leaving 8 bases between the germline ends. Per the germline V gene, CDR1 is SGHNT and CDR2 is YENEEA.

The genes are TRBV9 and TRBJ2-2; tentatively, D is TRBD1 (7 bases). V was pared by 0 bases and J by 5 bases, with 14 bases between. This CDR3 comprises 16 residues. The germline V gene has CDR1 SGDLS and CDR2 YYNGEE. This chain's CDR3 is CASSVGGGGITGELFF. The CDR3 DNA sequence: TGTGCCAGCAGCGTAGGTGGAGGGGGCATTACCGGGGAGCTGTTTTTT.

This clone was observed a single time. V and J are TRBV28 and TRBJ2-4, with D tentatively TRBD1 (5 bases). Between the trimmed V and J ends, which lost 6 bases and 1 base, there was a span of 7 bases. The CDR3 runs to 13 residues. Germline assignment: CDR1 MDHEN and CDR2 SYDVKM. CDR3 protein: CASRKGAKNIQYF. Here the CDR3 DNA reads TGTGCCAGCAGGAAGGGGGCCAAAAACATTCAGTACTTC.

The gene calls are TRBV9 and TRBJ2-6; D might be TRBD2 (5 bases). This CDR3 contains 17 residues. Per germline, CDR1 SGDLS and CDR2 YYNGEE. V was clipped by 0 bases and J by 0 bases, with 10 bases between them. The CDR3 is CASSVGGATSGANVLTF. The CDR3 DNA is TGTGCCAGCAGCGTAGGGGGAGCCACCTCTGGGGCCAACGTCCTGACTTTC.

The chain carries TRBV11-2 and TRBJ2-7, with D perhaps matching TRBD1 (7 bases). The CDR3 has 17 residues. Trimming pared 0 bases from V and 5 bases from J, leaving 20 bases between. The germline CDR1 and CDR2 sequences are SGHAT and FQNNGV. The CDR3 sequence: CASSLDRVRQGLHEQYF. The CDR3 DNA reads TGTGCCAGCAGCTTAGATCGGGTAAGACAGGGACTCCACGAGCAGTACTTC.

As to this clone: A junction end diverges from the germline sequence, so it may reflect a read error. The rearrangement uses TRBV6-4 and TRBJ1-2, with a possible D match to TRBD1 (6 bases). The germline V gene has CDR1 MRHNA and CDR2 SNTAGT. The CDR3 is 15 amino acids. The CDR3 loop is CASSDSSRTASPRYF. CDR3 coding DNA: TGTGCCAGCAGTGACTCGAGTCGGACAGCTTCGCCCCGGTACTTC.

V gene TRBV19 combines with J gene TRBJ1-5; 7 nucleotides match TRBD1. There are 16 residues in the CDR3. The trim removed 10 bases at V and 1 base at J, leaving 13 bases unmatched. From germline, CDR1 is LNHDA and CDR2 SQIVND (reference sequence). In nucleotides, the CDR3 is TGTGCCACCCGGCCCCAGGGGGTGACAAGCAATCAGCCCCAGCATTTT. Translated, it gives CATRPQGVTSNQPQHF.

The rearrangement joins TRBV7-4 to TRBJ2-2, with no clear D. Per the germline V gene, CDR1 is SGHVT and CDR2 is SQSDAQ. Trimming removed 3 bases at V and 0 bases at J, with 5 bases between. The CDR3 is 14 residues long. The CDR3 protein is CASSLRPNTGELFF. CDR3 DNA sequence: TGTGCCAGCAGCTTGCGGCCGAACACCGGGGAGCTGTTTTTT.

The CDR3 nucleotides are TGTGCCAGCAGCTTATGGCCGGAGGGGCAGTACTTC. Its protein product is CASSLWPEGQYF. The V call is TRBV7-9, the J call TRBJ2-7, with D perhaps TRBD2 (6 bases). Trimming cost V 2 bases and J 9 bases, with 11 bases left between them. Per the germline V gene, CDR1 is SEHNR and CDR2 is FQNEAQ (reference sequence). This CDR3 spans 12 amino acids.

The chain couples TRBV6-5 to TRBJ1-1; TRBD1 matches 7 bases. The trim removed 6 bases at V and 1 base at J, leaving 8 bases unmatched. The CDR3 has 15 amino acids. Germline CDR1 MNHEY, CDR2 SVGAGI. CDR3 DNA sequence: TGTGCCAGCAGGGAGTCGACAGGGTCGAACACTGAAGCTTTCTTT. This codes for CASRESTGSNTEAFF.

The chain carries TRBV18 and TRBJ2-5, with D perhaps matching TRBD1 (5 bases). CDR1 and CDR2 from the germline V gene are KGHSH and LQKENI. Trimming pared 6 bases from V and 5 bases from J, leaving 19 bases between. This CDR3 spans 15 amino acids. CDR3 sequence: CASSLGATPRETQYF. The CDR3 DNA reads as TGTGCCAGCTCTCTTGGGGCGACCCCGCGTGAGACCCAGTACTTC.

The chain is built from TRBV9 and TRBJ1-3, with 11 bases fitting TRBD1. Germline CDR1 reads SGDLS; CDR2 reads YYNGEE. The V segment lost 0 bases and the J segment 0 bases; nucleotides outside the gene matches: 5. CDR3 length equals 18 residues. The CDR3 region has the DNA TGTGCCAGCAGCGTAGGGACAGGGGGCCCCTACTCTGGAAACACCATATATTTT. This translates into CASSVGTGGPYSGNTIYF.

The chain links TRBV2 to TRBJ1-3; D not resolved. The germline V gene has CDR1 SNHLY and CDR2 FYNNEI. The length of the CDR3 is 16 residues. The V end was cut by 8 bases, the J end by 0 bases, with 17 bases between. Here the CDR3 reads CASGSEGLISGNTIYF. Here the CDR3 DNA reads TGTGCCAGCGGATCGGAGGGCCTAATCTCTGGAAACACCATATATTTT.

This sequence joins TRBV5-1 and TRBJ1-2; no firm D call. The germline V and J ends were trimmed by 0 bases and 1 base, with 7 bases remaining between them. This CDR3 has 14 amino acids. Germline loops: CDR1 SGHRS, CDR2 YFSETQ. CDR3 nucleotide sequence: TGCGCCAGCAGCTTGGTTGGGGATAACTATGGCTACACCTTC. Its protein product is CASSLVGDNYGYTF.

V and J are TRBV18 and TRBJ1-1; D is unclear. Trimming took off 2 bases at V and 3 bases at J, with 10 bases between the two ends. The CDR3 is made up of 14 amino acids. The germline V gene encodes CDR1 KGHSH and CDR2 LQKENI. CDR3 DNA: TGTGCCAGCTCACCATACCGCGGGTACACTGAAGCTTTCTTT. This codes for CASSPYRGYTEAFF.

The chain joins TRBV6-1 to TRBJ2-1, with TRBD2 matching over 7 bases. The CDR3 extends over 15 amino acids. Per germline, CDR1 MNHNS and CDR2 SASEGT. The ends lost 4 bases at V and 3 bases at J; junction bases unmatched: 6. The CDR3 bases are TGTGCCAGCAGTGCGAGCGGGGCTAACTACAATGAGCAGTTCTTC. It yields the protein CASSASGANYNEQFF.